The 3 T cell receptor beta chains below come from one sample, sequenced in a study of read filtering for tumor transcriptome and immune sequencing. Molecular barcoded adaptors covering alpha/delta and beta/gamma chains were used on approximately 400 ng RNA. TCRdb reprocessed the reads with MiXCR, giving one entry per CDR3 protein. The top ten hold under 20% of the sample, which has approximately 58,000 distinct CDR3 sequences, 12% seen once. Sequenced sample: a population of CD138-negative cells sorted from bone marrow. These receptor sequences come from a donor aged 40 or older with multiple myeloma.

This clonotype came up many times. This chain uses TRBV7-9 with TRBJ1-5; tentatively, D is TRBD1 (6 bases). This CDR3 has 14 amino acids. V dropped 11 bases and J dropped 3 bases, with 17 bases sitting between them. Germline V gene lookup returns CDR1 SEHNR and CDR2 FQNEAQ (reference sequence). CDR3 sequence reads: CASQSTGFNQPQHF. CDR3 DNA: TGTGCCTCCCAGAGTACAGGGTTCAATCAGCCCCAGCATTTT.

This clonotype has ten or more counts. The chain links TRBV29-1 to TRBJ1-1, with D possibly matching TRBD1 (5 bases). Trimming removed 7 bases from V and 4 bases from J, with 16 bases in between. The CDR3 extends over 13 amino acids. Germline loops: CDR1 SQVTM, CDR2 ANQGSEA. The CDR3 DNA follows: TGCAGCGCTTGGGACCGCCCGGGCACTGAAGCTTTCTTT. Encoded protein: CSAWDRPGTEAFF.

There are many counts of this clonotype. The chain joins TRBV5-1 to TRBJ2-5; 7 positions match TRBD2. This CDR3 has 14 residues. Germline values: CDR1 SGHRS, CDR2 YFSETQ. J gave up 5 bases and V 0 bases, and 4 bases lay outside the gene matches. The DNA for the CDR3 is TGCGCCAGCAGCTTGGAGGCGGGAGCGGAGACCCAGTACTTC. The encoded protein is CASSLEAGAETQYF.